This TCR beta chain appears in the sequencing data of a study of T cells in Graves' hyperthyroidism and ophthalmopathy. Study-wide results and caveats: Blood shared most expanded thyroid clonotypes above 0.001.

This clonotype was detected ten times or more. Antigen specificity is unknown. Among ophthalmopathy patients, the Clinical Activity Score reached at least 3, the NOSPECS grade reached at least 4, and duration remained under 3 months. Criteria for exclusion of patients were uncontrolled infection, other autoimmune disease, pregnancy or lactation. Fresh peripheral blood, 10 ml, was the source of the PBMCs. CDR3 length equals 14 residues. Trimming removed 3 bases from V and 0 bases from J, with 7 bases in between. Germline assignment: CDR1 SGDLS and CDR2 YYNGEE. Amplification of TCR beta CDR3 regions used RNA as the template. The primer set for the first-round RT-PCR of the TCR CDR3 was HTBI. TCRdb passed the multiplex PCR reads through MiXCR, listing each CDR3 protein once. This table has hundreds of thousands of distinct CDR3 sequences, roughly 15% appearing once.

The source of this sequence is a woman between 50 and 59 years old with Graves' ophthalmopathy. The sample comprised blood. The chain employs TRBV9 and TRBJ2-4; perhaps TRBD2 as D (5 bases). This chain's CDR3 is CASSGGLAKNIQYF. CDR3 sequence (DNA): TGTGCCAGCAGCGGAGGGCTAGCCAAAAACATTCAGTACTTC.